This T cell receptor (beta chain) was sequenced for a study of T cell responses to AZD1222 COVID-19 vaccine. Generated by immunoSEQ multiplex PCR, the TCRdb table keeps only in-frame clones and is missing some. Of roughly 150,000 clones listed, 85% to 95% are singletons. Sequencing used peripheral blood, obtained on day 0 of AZD1222 vaccination. The sequence derives from an adult in good health.

CDR3 sequence reads: CASSHPGPGATEAFF. In nucleotides, the CDR3 is TGTGCCAGCAGCCACCCTGGCCCGGGGGCGACTGAAGCTTTCTTT. The rearrangement links TRBV7-9 to TRBJ1-1; weak D call: TRBD1 (6 bases). Germline V gene sequence: CDR1 SEHNR, CDR2 FQNEAQ (reference sequence). This CDR3 has 15 residues. V was clipped by 5 bases and J by 5 bases, with 18 bases between them. Filled out from reference TRBV7-9 and TRBJ1-1, the complete variable domain reads DTGVSQNPRHKITKRGQNVTFRCDPISEHNRLYWYRQTLGQGPEFLTYFQNEAQLEKSRLLSDRFSAERPKGSFSTLEIQRTEQGDSAMYLCASSHPGPGATEAFFGQGTRLTVV.